This T cell receptor (beta chain) comes out of a study of shared clonotypes between healthy human individuals. Turning to this clone: Its antigen is not identified.

As handled by the study authors: Junction-only sequences produced by ImmunoSEQ had no quality scores, so filtering differed. Sequenced by immunoSEQ multiplex PCR; TCRdb stores in-frame clones only, minus some. V and J calls and clone size follow that table, whereas D and trimming were derived from the DNA. Of 950,000 to 1,100,000 clones detected, about 75% appear once; the ten largest clones hold 1.4% to 1.5%. V was pared by 3 bases and J by 4 bases, with 15 bases between. CDR1 SGHVS and CDR2 FNYEAQ come from the germline V gene. The CDR3 covers 15 residues. Study-wide results and caveats: Depth of sequencing was expected to influence donor clonotype sharing. Incomplete sequencing of sorted subsets was indicated by rarefaction despite large depth.

The chain has TRBV7-6 and TRBJ2-5; D unclear. The source material was memory CD4+ T cells sorted from blood. The subset: CD45RA-negative fraction. This TCR was sampled from a young man in good health. Written as DNA, the CDR3 is TGTGCCAGCAGCTTTAGACCAGGCCAAGGAGAGACCCAGTACTTC. This translates into CASSFRPGQGETQYF.